Below, 12 T cell receptor beta chains from the same sample are listed, as sequenced in a study of blood T cell repertoires in COVID-19 (dated by TCRdb to the early 2020s). The library was prepared using the immunoSEQ multiplex PCR assay. Held by TCRdb, this immuneACCESS table contains in-frame sequences only and omits some clones. Under half of the omission traces to an unresolved V gene where checked; the cause of the rest is unknown. This sample lists around 250,000 clones; 88% were detected once. Over 2.5% of the sample goes to the ten largest clones. Specimen: PBMCs or T cells enriched from blood (not recorded which). The receptors derive from a woman aged 40 to 50 who had been exposed to COVID-19.

This clone has just a few counts. The chain carries TRBV6-5 and TRBJ2-7, with 9 bases that match TRBD1. The CDR3 sequence is 15 residues long. With V trimmed by 0 bases and J by 0 bases, 0 bases remained unmatched. Germline CDR1 reads MNHEY; CDR2 reads SVGAGI. The CDR3 DNA follows: TGTGCCAGCAGTTACTCGACAGGGGGCTCCTACGAGCAGTACGTC. It codes for CASSYSTGGSYEQYV.

Comment on this clone: Sequence at one end of the junction differs from germline and may be a read error. The rearrangement joins TRBV5-1 to TRBJ1-6; possible D gene TRBD1, 5 bases. The germline V gene has CDR1 SGHRS and CDR2 YFSETQ. The CDR3 is 14 amino acids. CDR3 in amino acids: CASSLDSANSPLHF. The CDR3 DNA reads as TGTGCCAGCAGCCTTGACAGCGCCAATTCACCCCTCCACTTT.

The V gene is TRBV29-1, the J gene TRBJ2-3, with 9 bases that match TRBD1. CDR1 is SQVTM and CDR2 is ANQGSEA in the germline V gene. V lost 7 bases and J lost 4; bases outside the gene matches: 9. This CDR3 is built from 14 residues. The CDR3 DNA follows: TGCAGCGCCAAATCCCGGACAGGGGCAGATACGCAGTATTTT. Protein sequence: CSAKSRTGADTQYF.

The chain uses TRBV11-3 and TRBJ2-3; TRBD2 matches at 9 bases. Germline lookup yields CDR1 SGHNT and CDR2 YENEEA. V gave up 5 bases and J gave up 2 bases; unmatched junction bases: 5. The CDR3 loop spans 15 amino acids. The DNA of the CDR3 is TGTGCCAGCAGCCCTAGACTAGCGGCCACAGATACGCAGTATTTT. As protein: CASSPRLAATDTQYF.

The chain combines TRBV5-4 with TRBJ2-5, with 9 bases matching TRBD1. CDR3 length: 17 residues. Germline trimming cut 4 bases from V and 1 base from J; bases unmatched to any gene: 11. The V gene's germline CDR1 is SGHNT and CDR2 YYREEE (reference sequence). The CDR3 is CASSSYDRGSRQETQYF. The CDR3 bases are TGTGCCAGCAGCAGTTATGACAGGGGGAGCCGCCAAGAGACCCAGTACTTC.

This CDR3 reads CASSESPDMNTEAFF. CDR3 bases: TGTGCCAGCAGTGAATCACCAGATATGAACACTGAAGCTTTCTTT. This chain links TRBV25-1 with TRBJ1-1; D uncertain. Per the germline V gene, CDR1 is MGHDK and CDR2 is SYGVNS. This CDR3 has 15 amino acids. V shed 1 base and J shed 0 bases, with 9 bases lying between them.

The chain links TRBV12-3 or TRBV12-4 to TRBJ1-2, with 8 bases fitting TRBD1. V lost 6 bases and J lost 5; bases outside the gene matches: 5. This CDR3 has 13 residues. The CDR3 loop is CASSLQGGYGYTF. The CDR3 nucleotides read TGTGCCAGCAGCCTACAGGGGGGGTATGGCTACACCTTC.

The chain carries TRBV7-9 and TRBJ1-1; D not certain. This CDR3 has 15 residues. Deletions cut 4 bases from V and 0 bases from J, with 12 bases between. CDR1 is SEHNR and CDR2 is FQNEAQ in the germline V gene (reference sequence). The CDR3 nucleotides read TGTGCCAGCAGCTCAGCAGCGAAGATGAACACTGAAGCTTTCTTT. This gives the protein CASSSAAKMNTEAFF. Variable domain in full (rest from reference TRBV7-9 and TRBJ1-1): DTGVSQNPRHKITKRGQNVTFRCDPISEHNRLYWYRQTLGQGPEFLTYFQNEAQLEKSRLLSDRFSAERPKGSFSTLEIQRTEQGDSAMYLCASSSAAKMNTEAFFGQGTRLTVV.

V is TRBV5-8 and J is TRBJ1-1, with D unclear. V lost 4 bases and J 4 bases, leaving 17 bases between the germline ends. The CDR3 totals 15 residues. Germline lookup yields CDR1 SGHTS and CDR2 YDEGEE. The CDR3 loop is CASSPGLLWGTEAFF. The CDR3 DNA reads as TGTGCCAGCAGCCCAGGACTATTGTGGGGCACTGAAGCTTTCTTT. The complete variable domain, with remaining parts taken from reference TRBV5-8 and TRBJ1-1, reads EAGVTQSPTHLIKTRGQQATLRCSPISGHTSVYWYQQALGLGLQFLLWYDEGEERNRGNFPPRFSGRQFPNYSSELNVNALELEDSALYLCASSPGLLWGTEAFFGQGTRLTVV.

The chain joins TRBV27 to TRBJ1-5, with D maybe TRBD1 (6 bases). The CDR3 loop spans 16 amino acids. V was clipped by 4 bases and J by 3 bases, with 16 bases between them. The V gene's germline CDR1 is MNHEY and CDR2 SMNVEV (reference sequence). CDR3 loop: CASSSLPGHFNQPQHF. CDR3 nucleotides: TGTGCCAGCAGTTCCCTTCCGGGACATTTCAATCAGCCCCAGCATTTT.

This clone was seen just once. The chain combines TRBV5-1 with TRBJ1-5; D possibly corresponds to TRBD1 (5 bases). Germline V gives CDR1 SGHRS, CDR2 YFSETQ. CDR3 length: 17 residues. Trimming left V 0 bases short and J 6 bases short, with 19 bases between. CDR3 coding DNA: TGCGCCAGCAGCTTGGAATTTAGGGCAGGGTTTCGTCAGCCCCAGCATTTT. Translating gives CASSLEFRAGFRQPQHF.

The rearrangement links TRBV25-1 to TRBJ1-6, with D perhaps matching TRBD1 (6 bases). The CDR3 length is 15 residues. Germline-derived CDR1 and CDR2 are MGHDK and SYGVNS. Trimming shortened V by 6 bases and J by 4 bases, and 13 bases separated the two germline ends. The CDR3 sequence is CASRWGRGYNSPLHF. Here the CDR3 DNA reads TGTGCCAGCAGGTGGGGCAGGGGTTATAATTCACCCCTCCACTTT. Using reference TRBV25-1 and TRBJ1-6 for the parts outside the CDR3, the full variable domain is EADIYQTPRYLVIGTGKKITLECSQTMGHDKMYWYQQDPGMELHLIHYSYGVNSTEKGDLSSESTVSRIRTEHFPLTLESARPSHTSQYLCASRWGRGYNSPLHFGNGTRLTVT.